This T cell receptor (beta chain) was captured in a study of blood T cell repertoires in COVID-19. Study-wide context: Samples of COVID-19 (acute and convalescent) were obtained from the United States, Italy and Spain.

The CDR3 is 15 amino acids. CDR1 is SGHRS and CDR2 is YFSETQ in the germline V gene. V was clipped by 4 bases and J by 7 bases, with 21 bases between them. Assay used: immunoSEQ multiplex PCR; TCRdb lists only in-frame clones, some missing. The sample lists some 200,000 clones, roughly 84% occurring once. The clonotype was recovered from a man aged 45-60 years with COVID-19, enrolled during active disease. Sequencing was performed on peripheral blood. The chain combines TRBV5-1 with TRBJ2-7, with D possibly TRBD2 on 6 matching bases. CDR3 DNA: TGCGCCAGCAGCACCGAACTTGGGGGGTTGGGGGAGCAGTACTTC. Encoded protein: CASSTELGGLGEQYF. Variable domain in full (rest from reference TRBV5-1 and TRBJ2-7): KAGVTQTPRYLIKTRGQQVTLSCSPISGHRSVSWYQQTPGQGLQFLFEYFSETQRNKGNFPGRFSGRQFSNSRSEMNVSTLELGDSALYLCASSTELGGLGEQYFGPGTRLTVT.